Below, 24 T cell receptor beta chains from the same sample are listed, as sequenced in a study of blood T cells in healthy people across ages. Primed by a sample-barcoded 5' primer and a J-beta primer mix, a second PCR proceeded for roughly 7 to 11 cycles. TCRdb independently ran MiXCR on the 5' RACE reads; one entry per CDR3 protein. The table records hundreds of thousands of distinct CDR3 sequences, 35% to 40% of them present only once. Source material: blood. These receptors all stem from a young man in good health.

About this clonotype: The junction shows a germline mismatch at one end, possibly a read error. V gene TRBV20-1 combines with J gene TRBJ2-5, with no clear D. This CDR3 is built from 12 residues. Germline V gene lookup returns CDR1 DFQATT and CDR2 SNEGSKA (reference sequence). For the CDR3, the DNA is TGCAGTGTGTCAGGCAACCAGGAGACCCAGTACTTC. Translated: CSVSGNQETQYF.

This clonotype was picked up many times. V gene TRBV12-3 or TRBV12-4 combines with J gene TRBJ2-1; D not resolved. This CDR3 comprises 15 residues. The V end was cut by 6 bases, the J end by 4 bases, with 16 bases between. The CDR3 DNA reads TGTGCCAGCAGCTCGACCCCAACCAAATACAATGAGCAGTTCTTC. This translates into CASSSTPTKYNEQFF.

The genes are TRBV14 and TRBJ1-1; 7 positions agree with TRBD1. The CDR3 covers 14 residues. Per germline, CDR1 SGHDN and CDR2 FVKESK. Trimming cost V 2 bases and J 8 bases; bases outside gene matches: 8. CDR3 sequence (DNA): TGTGCCAGCAGCCAAAAGGGGGCGAGCACCGAAGCTTTCTTT. This sequence encodes CASSQKGASTEAFF.

This clonotype was detected only once. A much larger clone is a single base away; this may be a read error. V and J are TRBV6-2 or TRBV6-3 and TRBJ2-7; 7 bases are shared with TRBD1. Germline-derived CDR1 and CDR2 are MNHEY and SVGEGT. The CDR3 has 15 amino acids. With V trimmed by 5 bases and J by 7 bases, 14 bases remained unmatched. CDR3 bases: TGTGCCAGCAGTCACGGGGACAGCTTTTACAATGAGCAGTACTTC. Translation gives CASSHGDSFYNEQYF.

This clonotype was seen a handful of times. V is TRBV7-9 and J is TRBJ2-4, with TRBD2 as a possible D gene (5 bases). V was clipped by 8 bases and J by 13 bases, with 30 bases between them. Germline CDR1 SEHNR, CDR2 FQNEAQ (reference sequence). This CDR3 comprises 16 residues. The CDR3 region is CASLAYRQENYNEQYF. CDR3 bases: TGTGCCAGCCTAGCTTATAGGCAAGAGAATTACAATGAGCAGTACTTC. Variable domain in full (rest from reference TRBV7-9 and TRBJ2-4): DTGVSQNPRHKITKRGQNVTFRCDPISEHNRLYWYRQTLGQGPEFLTYFQNEAQLEKSRLLSDRFSAERPKGSFSTLEIQRTEQGDSAMYLCASLAYRQENYNEQYFGAGTRLSVL.

The sample holds a few counts of this clonotype. Here the CDR3 reads CSVVTLDTQYF. CDR3 in DNA: TGCAGCGTTGTGACTTTGGATACGCAGTATTTT. V and J are TRBV29-1 and TRBJ2-3; D unclear. This CDR3 contains 11 residues. Germline values: CDR1 SQVTM, CDR2 ANQGSEA. Trimming left V 4 bases short and J 6 bases short, with 8 bases between.

J is TRBJ2-1 and V is TRBV9; no reliable D call. The CDR3 contains 11 residues. Trimming cost V 4 bases and J 8 bases, with 7 bases left between them. Per the germline V gene, CDR1 is SGDLS and CDR2 is YYNGEE. CDR3 protein: CASSRRDEQFF. The CDR3 DNA reads as TGTGCCAGCAGCAGACGAGATGAGCAGTTCTTC. Filled out from reference TRBV9 and TRBJ2-1, the complete variable domain reads DSGVTQTPKHLITATGQRVTLRCSPRSGDLSVYWYQQSLDQGLQFLIQYYNGEERAKGNILERFSAQQFPDLHSELNLSSLELGDSALYFCASSRRDEQFFGPGTRLTVL.

This chain joins TRBV19 and TRBJ1-5; D may be TRBD1 (6 bases). The germline V gene has CDR1 LNHDA and CDR2 SQIVND (reference sequence). This CDR3 region has 15 residues. V was pared by 7 bases and J by 0 bases, with 13 bases between. The CDR3 region is CASTTTGSSNQPQHF. The CDR3 DNA reads TGTGCCAGTACTACGACAGGATCTAGCAATCAGCCCCAGCATTTT.

This clonotype was observed a handful of times. This chain joins TRBV18 and TRBJ2-1; D possibly corresponds to TRBD2 (6 bases). Germline values: CDR1 KGHSH, CDR2 LQKENI. V shed 3 bases and J shed 0 bases, with 21 bases lying between them. The CDR3 contains 19 residues. The chain's CDR3 is CASSPDEFWGRSSYNEQFF. CDR3 bases: TGTGCCAGCTCACCCGATGAATTTTGGGGGAGGAGCTCCTACAATGAGCAGTTCTTC.

The rearrangement joins TRBV10-2 to TRBJ1-4; the D gene is possibly TRBD1 (5 bases). In germline, CDR1 is WSHSY, CDR2 SAAADI. This CDR3 region has 13 residues. V gave up 7 bases and J gave up 7 bases, with 13 bases separating them. CDR3 amino acids: CASTGTIGEKLFF. CDR3 sequence (DNA): TGCGCCAGCACCGGGACCATCGGTGAAAAACTGTTTTTT.

V gene TRBV12-3 or TRBV12-4 combines with J gene TRBJ2-5, with 10 nucleotides matching TRBD1. The CDR3 is 16 amino acids. With V trimmed by 4 bases and J by 5 bases, 10 bases remained unmatched. The CDR3 is CASSSIRDRGGETQYF. The CDR3 DNA follows: TGTGCCAGCAGTTCGATCCGGGACAGGGGAGGGGAGACCCAGTACTTC.

The chain links TRBV7-9 to TRBJ2-5; a possible D gene is TRBD2 (5 bases). CDR1 and CDR2 (germline): SEHNR, FQNEAQ (reference sequence). The CDR3 contains 16 residues. Trimming took off 2 bases at V and 11 bases at J, with 24 bases between the two ends. CDR3 DNA: TGTGCCAGCAGCTTACTTCGGGCCCGGGGTAGTAGTGAGCAGTACTTC. It yields the protein CASSLLRARGSSEQYF.

This clonotype was counted between two and nine times. V gene TRBV27 combines with J gene TRBJ1-1; D gene uncertain. This CDR3 comprises 13 residues. The germline gives CDR1 MNHEY, CDR2 SMNVEV (reference sequence). Trimming stripped 1 base from V and 4 bases from J, with 7 bases between. DNA for the CDR3: TGTGCCAGCAGTTTATACCGTGGCACTGAAGCTTTCTTT. Amino acids: CASSLYRGTEAFF.

The genes are TRBV4-2 and TRBJ1-4; D ambiguous. CDR1 LGHNA and CDR2 YNFKEQ come from the germline V gene. Trimming left V 2 bases short and J 7 bases short, with 2 bases between. The CDR3 totals 11 residues. The CDR3: CASSQREKLFF. In nucleotides, the CDR3 is TGTGCCAGCAGCCAACGTGAAAAACTGTTTTTT.

The chain joins TRBV7-3 to TRBJ1-2, with 9 bases lining up with TRBD1. V shed 5 bases, J shed 2 bases, and the junction held 12 bases outside the gene matches. The CDR3 loop spans 17 amino acids. CDR1 and CDR2 from the germline V gene are SGHTA and FQGTGA. The DNA of the CDR3 is TGTGCCAGCAGCAATGCGCCGGGACAGGGAATAAACTATGGCTACACCTTC. Translated: CASSNAPGQGINYGYTF.

The chain carries TRBV12-3 or TRBV12-4 and TRBJ2-1; 11 bases align to TRBD2. This CDR3 has 19 amino acids. J gave up 8 bases and V 6 bases, and 21 bases lay outside the gene matches. DNA of the CDR3: TGTGCCAGCAGCCGGTCACTACTAGCGGGGGCCCCCTTTAGGGATGAGCAGTTCTTC. It translates to CASSRSLLAGAPFRDEQFF.

V usage is TRBV27 and J usage is TRBJ1-6; D call uncertain. The CDR3 length is 16 residues. CDR1 and CDR2 from the germline V gene are MNHEY and SMNVEV (reference sequence). Trimming cost V 5 bases and J 10 bases, with 21 bases left between them. The DNA for the CDR3 is TGTGCCAGCAGTCCCGAAGGACGGCGAGGAAACTCACCCCTCCACTTT. Its translation is CASSPEGRRGNSPLHF.

This clonotype was seen just once. J is TRBJ2-7 and V is TRBV12-3 or TRBV12-4, with D tentatively TRBD2 (6 bases). Between the trimmed V and J ends, which lost 4 bases and 3 bases, there was a span of 16 bases. The CDR3 loop spans 15 amino acids. DNA of the CDR3: TGTGCCAGCAGTTCTACCGGGACTGACGTCTACGAGCAGTACTTC. Translation gives CASSSTGTDVYEQYF.

This clonotype was counted ten times or more. The chain couples TRBV12-3 or TRBV12-4 to TRBJ2-5; D uncertain. The CDR3 runs to 11 residues. The V end lost 5 bases, the J end lost 3 bases, and 4 bases lay between the germline ends. The CDR3 is CASSIEETQYF. The CDR3 DNA sequence: TGTGCCAGCAGTATCGAAGAGACCCAGTACTTC.

The chain links TRBV7-8 to TRBJ2-5, with TRBD1 matching over 7 bases. The CDR3 contains 12 residues. The ends lost 5 bases at V and 11 bases at J; junction bases unmatched: 8. Germline V lookup: CDR1 SGHVS, CDR2 FQNEAQ. The CDR3 sequence: CASSEDRLEQYF. The DNA of the CDR3 is TGTGCCAGCAGCGAGGACAGGTTAGAGCAGTACTTC.

As DNA, the CDR3 is TGTGCCATCAGTGGGACAGCATCCCAAGAGACCCAGTACTTC. It translates to CAISGTASQETQYF. V gene TRBV10-3 combines with J gene TRBJ2-5, with D tentatively TRBD1 (6 bases). Trimming left V 4 bases short and J 1 base short, with 10 bases between. Germline loops: CDR1 ENHRY, CDR2 SYGVKD. The CDR3 totals 14 residues.

In its sample, this clonotype was seen a few times. The chain employs TRBV20-1 and TRBJ1-5, with 7 positions matching TRBD1. The CDR3 runs 13 residues. Germline lookup yields CDR1 DFQATT and CDR2 SNEGSKA (reference sequence). V gave up 6 bases and J gave up 4 bases; unmatched junction bases: 6. CDR3 nucleotides: TGCAGTGCCCCACAGGGGCCAAATCAGCCCCAGCATTTT. It yields the protein CSAPQGPNQPQHF.

Details on this clonotype: A read error may explain this, as a much larger clone is one base away. The chain couples TRBV10-3 to TRBJ2-4; D might be TRBD1 (5 bases). The germline V gene encodes CDR1 ENHRY and CDR2 SYGVKD. This CDR3 is built from 20 residues. The CDR3 nucleotides read TGTGCCATCGGTGAGTCAGGTGGGGCAGGAATAAATCTAGCCAAAAACATTCAGTACTTC. Protein product: CAIGESGGAGINLAKNIQYF.

V and J are TRBV29-1 and TRBJ2-2; D not certain. Per the germline V gene, CDR1 is SQVTM and CDR2 is ANQGSEA. CDR3 length equals 13 residues. V dropped 4 bases and J dropped 3 bases, with 9 bases sitting between them. DNA for the CDR3: TGCAGCGTTGGCAGCCCCTACACCGGGGAGCTGTTTTTT. Protein product: CSVGSPYTGELFF.